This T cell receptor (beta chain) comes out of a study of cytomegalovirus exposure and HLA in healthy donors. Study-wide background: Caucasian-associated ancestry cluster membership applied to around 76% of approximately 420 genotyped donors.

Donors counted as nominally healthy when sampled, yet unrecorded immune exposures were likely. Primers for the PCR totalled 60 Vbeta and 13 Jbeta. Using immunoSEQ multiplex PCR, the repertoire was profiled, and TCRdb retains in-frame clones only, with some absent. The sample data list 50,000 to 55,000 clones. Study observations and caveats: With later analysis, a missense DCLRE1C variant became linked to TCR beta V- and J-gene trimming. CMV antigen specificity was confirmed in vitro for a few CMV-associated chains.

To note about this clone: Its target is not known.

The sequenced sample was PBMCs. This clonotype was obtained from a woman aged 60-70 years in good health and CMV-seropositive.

The chain's CDR3 is CASSLGAGGPTYNEQFF. DNA of the CDR3: TGCGCCAGCAGCTTGGGAGCGGGGGGGCCAACTTACAATGAGCAGTTCTTC. The chain combines TRBV5-1 with TRBJ2-1, with 10 nucleotides matching TRBD2. CDR3 length: 17 amino acids. V was clipped by 0 bases and J by 4 bases; unmatched bases: 7. The germline V gene has CDR1 SGHRS and CDR2 YFSETQ.